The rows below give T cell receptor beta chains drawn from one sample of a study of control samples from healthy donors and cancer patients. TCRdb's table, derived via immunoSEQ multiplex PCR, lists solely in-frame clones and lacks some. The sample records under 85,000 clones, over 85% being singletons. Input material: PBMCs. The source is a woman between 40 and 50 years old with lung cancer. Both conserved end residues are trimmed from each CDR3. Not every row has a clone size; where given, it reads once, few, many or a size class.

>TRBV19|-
ASSMTRGNSPLH
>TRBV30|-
AWSGGSGQETQY
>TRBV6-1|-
ASSEPVRGWHTEAF
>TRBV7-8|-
ASSLAYSTTGELF
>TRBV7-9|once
ASSLGAAYGYT
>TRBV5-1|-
ASRRFLHGYT
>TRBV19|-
ASTPGGSYGYT
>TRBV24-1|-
ATGTPGGGSNQPQH
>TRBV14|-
ASSRDRSSYNSPLH
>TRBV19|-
ASSMGQTGGYGYT
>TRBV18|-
ASSPLAGDQPQH
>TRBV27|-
ASSSTESWGIGT
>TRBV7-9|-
ASSLQGNSNQPQH
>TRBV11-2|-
ASSPRIYNSPLH
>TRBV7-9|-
ASSLTALNIPSGANVLT